The 32 T cell receptor beta chains below come from one sample, sequenced in a study of shared clonotypes between healthy human individuals. Generated by immunoSEQ multiplex PCR, the TCRdb table keeps only in-frame clones and is missing some. The sample holds roughly 2,500,000 clones, 93% seen once. The sample comprised naive CD4+ T cells from PBMCs. Subset of the sample: CD45RA+ positively selected. All receptors derive from a man aged 18 to 30 in good health. Some clones in this sample may be carry-over from other donors' samples.

The chain is built from TRBV5-1 and TRBJ2-7; D may be TRBD2 (6 bases). The germline CDR1 and CDR2 sequences are SGHRS and YFSETQ. The CDR3 covers 12 residues. V was clipped by 3 bases and J by 9 bases, with 13 bases between them. The CDR3 sequence is CASSWDSRGQYF. CDR3 coding DNA: TGCGCCAGCAGCTGGGACTCTAGGGGGCAGTACTTC.

The chain uses TRBV18 and TRBJ1-4, with D possibly matching TRBD1 (5 bases). V was shortened by 2 bases and J by 4 bases, with 14 bases between the two germline ends. The V gene's germline CDR1 is KGHSH and CDR2 LQKENI. CDR3 size: 16 residues. In DNA form, the CDR3 reads TGTGCCAGCTCACCATTATCTGGACACTATAATGAAAAACTGTTTTTT. Protein product: CASSPLSGHYNEKLFF.

In nucleotides, the CDR3 is TGTGCCAGCACCCTCTGGGGACCCAATCAGCCCCAGCATTTT. Translated, it gives CASTLWGPNQPQHF. The chain links TRBV28 to TRBJ1-5, with D tentatively TRBD1 (5 bases). Germline-derived CDR1 and CDR2 are MDHEN and SYDVKM. This CDR3 comprises 14 residues. V was clipped by 7 bases and J by 3 bases, with 13 bases between them.

This clone was detected once. The CDR3 here is CASSSPGGLEAFF. CDR3 bases: TGTGCCAGCAGTTCCCCTGGTGGGCTTGAAGCTTTCTTT. The genes are TRBV28 and TRBJ1-1, with no clear D. The CDR3 sequence is 13 residues long. V shed 4 bases and J shed 7 bases, with 13 bases lying between them. Germline V gene data show CDR1 as MDHEN and CDR2 as SYDVKM.

As regards this clone: This sample also contains other DNA sequences that code for the same CDR3. CDR3 in DNA: TGTGCCAGCAGCCGGGCCGGCGGATCCTACAATGAGCAGTTCTTC. Its protein product is CASSRAGGSYNEQFF. The V and J genes are TRBV7-2 and TRBJ2-1, with no clear D. Per germline, CDR1 SGHTA and CDR2 FQGNSA. The V end lost 5 bases, the J end lost 1 base, and 12 bases lay between the germline ends. The CDR3 runs 15 residues. Variable domain in full (rest from reference TRBV7-2 and TRBJ2-1): GAGVSQSPSNKVTEKGKDVELRCDPISGHTALYWYRQSLGQGLEFLIYFQGNSAPDKSGLPSDRFSAERTGGSVSTLTIQRTQQEDSAVYLCASSRAGGSYNEQFFGPGTRLTVL.

The rearrangement links TRBV6-5 to TRBJ1-2, with 9 bases that match TRBD1. In germline, CDR1 is MNHEY, CDR2 SVGAGI. The CDR3 spans 14 residues. V was clipped by 5 bases and J by 2 bases; unmatched bases: 3. CDR3 nucleotides: TGTGCCAGCAGTCGTGGGACAGGGAACTATGGCTACACCTTC. Translation gives CASSRGTGNYGYTF.

V usage is TRBV5-1 and J usage is TRBJ2-1; D not certain. Deletions cut 0 bases from V and 6 bases from J, with 13 bases between. The CDR3 is 15 amino acids. From germline, CDR1 is SGHRS and CDR2 YFSETQ. The chain's CDR3 is CASSLAPSVGNEQFF. CDR3 coding DNA: TGCGCCAGCAGCTTGGCCCCCTCAGTAGGCAATGAGCAGTTCTTC.

The count of this clone is one. The J gene is TRBJ2-3, the V gene TRBV11-3; 8 bases match TRBD1. The germline gives CDR1 SGHNT, CDR2 YENEEA. The ends lost 0 bases at V and 5 bases at J; junction bases unmatched: 10. The CDR3 runs to 17 residues. The DNA for the CDR3 is TGTGCCAGCAGCTTAGACCCCAAATTACAGGGGGTAGATACGCAGTATTTT. The encoded protein is CASSLDPKLQGVDTQYF.

As DNA, the CDR3 is TGCGCCAGCAGTCAATCGGGTGCCAGGGCCTACGAGCAGTACTTC. It encodes CASSQSGARAYEQYF. The chain recombines TRBV23-1 with TRBJ2-7; a weak D match, TRBD1 (5 bases). TRBV23-1 is flagged as an ORF with uncertain function. This CDR3 region has 15 residues. V lost 0 bases, J lost 2 bases, and 11 bases lay in between.

Concerning this clone: Other DNA sequences of this sample code for an identical CDR3. The CDR3: CASSLEGSTGELFF. For the CDR3, the DNA is TGTGCCAGCAGCTTAGAGGGTAGCACCGGGGAGCTGTTTTTT. V gene TRBV11-3 combines with J gene TRBJ2-2; D not certain. Germline-derived CDR1 and CDR2 are SGHNT and YENEEA. The CDR3 is 14 residues long. Between the trimmed V and J ends, which lost 0 bases and 4 bases, there was a span of 6 bases.

The chain carries TRBV5-1 and TRBJ2-3, with D perhaps matching TRBD1 (6 bases). There are 16 residues in the CDR3. Trimming pared 0 bases from V and 3 bases from J, leaving 14 bases between. Germline V gene lookup returns CDR1 SGHRS and CDR2 YFSETQ. CDR3 in amino acids: CASSLEGRQATDTQYF. In nucleotides, the CDR3 is TGCGCCAGCAGCTTGGAGGGGAGACAGGCGACAGATACGCAGTATTTT. The full variable domain, rest sourced from reference TRBV5-1 and TRBJ2-3, is KAGVTQTPRYLIKTRGQQVTLSCSPISGHRSVSWYQQTPGQGLQFLFEYFSETQRNKGNFPGRFSGRQFSNSRSEMNVSTLELGDSALYLCASSLEGRQATDTQYFGPGTRLTVL.

The count of this clone is one. This rearrangement joins TRBV7-2 to TRBJ1-2, with a possible D match to TRBD1 (6 bases). There are 12 residues in the CDR3. V was trimmed by 6 bases and J by 4 bases, leaving 9 bases between them. CDR1 is SGHTA, CDR2 FQGNSA, per germline. CDR3 residues: CASRQGGYGYTF. The CDR3 nucleotides are TGTGCCAGCAGACAGGGTGGCTATGGCTACACCTTC.

V usage is TRBV5-1 and J usage is TRBJ1-4; D perhaps matches TRBD1 (5 bases). The CDR3 length is 16 residues. V was trimmed by 4 bases and J by 2 bases, leaving 15 bases between them. Per germline, CDR1 SGHRS and CDR2 YFSETQ. The CDR3 DNA reads as TGCGCCAGCAGCGCTGGGAGGGGTAGCACTAATGAAAAACTGTTTTTT. Amino acid sequence: CASSAGRGSTNEKLFF.

The chain couples TRBV25-1 to TRBJ2-2, with a possible D match to TRBD2 (6 bases). Germline V gene sequence: CDR1 MGHDK, CDR2 SYGVNS. The germline V and J ends were trimmed by 1 base and 6 bases, with 15 bases remaining between them. This CDR3 contains 16 residues. The DNA of the CDR3 is TGTGCCAGCAGTGAATTCGGCGGAGGGGTCGCCGGGGAGCTGTTTTTT. It codes for CASSEFGGGVAGELFF.

This clone appeared a single time. This chain uses TRBV2 with TRBJ2-5; 10 positions agree with TRBD2. V gave up 4 bases and J gave up 2 bases; unmatched junction bases: 4. The CDR3 totals 15 residues. CDR1 and CDR2 (germline): SNHLY, FYNNEI. The CDR3 is CASSASGSPQETQYF. The CDR3 DNA reads as TGTGCCAGCAGTGCTAGCGGGAGCCCACAAGAGACCCAGTACTTC.

The chain combines TRBV6-1 with TRBJ1-3; D not certain. Trimming pared 0 bases from V and 1 base from J, leaving 7 bases between. This CDR3 is 15 amino acids long. Germline V CDR1 and CDR2: MNHNS, SASEGT. The CDR3 reads CASSEAVVSGNTIYF. CDR3 coding DNA: TGTGCCAGCAGTGAAGCGGTGGTTTCTGGAAACACCATATATTTT.

This chain joins TRBV29-1 and TRBJ2-1; D gene uncertain. The CDR3 runs to 14 residues. With 4 bases removed from V and 0 bases from J, the gap between germline ends came to 10 bases. Germline V lookup: CDR1 SQVTM, CDR2 ANQGSEA. This CDR3 reads CSVVASVSYNEQFF. The CDR3 DNA sequence: TGCAGCGTTGTGGCGTCAGTCTCCTACAATGAGCAGTTCTTC.

This clone was counted between two and nine times. The chain recombines TRBV15 with TRBJ1-1; a weak D match, TRBD1 (6 bases). CDR3 length: 16 residues. Trimming left V 5 bases short and J 1 base short, with 17 bases between. Germline V lookup: CDR1 LNHNV, CDR2 YYDKDF (reference sequence). CDR3 bases: TGTGCCACCAGCCCGAGGGGGGGGCCGAGGAACACTGAAGCTTTCTTT. This translates into CATSPRGGPRNTEAFF.

The V gene is TRBV28, the J gene TRBJ2-5, with 11 bases lining up with TRBD2. The end of the DNA is better explained by TRBJ2-7, so the J call may be wrong. The CDR3 has 13 amino acids. Germline V gene sequence: CDR1 MDHEN, CDR2 SYDVKM. This chain's CDR3 is CASRLAGAYEQYF. In DNA, the CDR3 is TGTGCCAGCAGACTAGCGGGAGCCTACGAGCAGTACTTC.

The genes are TRBV9 and TRBJ1-4; 9 bases fit TRBD1. CDR3 size: 16 residues. The ends lost 3 bases at V and 3 bases at J; junction bases unmatched: 6. Germline values: CDR1 SGDLS, CDR2 YYNGEE. The CDR3 DNA reads TGTGCCAGCAGCGAGGGGACAGGGACACCTAATGAAAAACTGTTTTTT. Its translation: CASSEGTGTPNEKLFF.

In the case of this clone: Other DNA sequences in the same sample also yield this CDR3. This CDR3 reads CASSSSGRYEQYF. Written as DNA, the CDR3 is TGTGCCAGCAGTTCGTCGGGGCGCTACGAGCAGTACTTC. The J gene is TRBJ2-7, the V gene TRBV6-5, with D perhaps being TRBD1 or TRBD2 (5 bases each). The CDR3 is made up of 13 amino acids. In germline, CDR1 is MNHEY, CDR2 SVGAGI. V was clipped by 4 bases and J by 3 bases, with 10 bases between them.

CDR3 sequence reads: CAWIPFQDAYEQYF. CDR3 in DNA: TGTGCCTGGATCCCGTTTCAGGACGCATACGAGCAGTACTTC. The rearrangement uses TRBV30 and TRBJ2-7; D not resolved. The length of the CDR3 is 14 residues. Between the trimmed V and J ends, which lost 4 bases and 4 bases, there was a span of 17 bases. Per germline, CDR1 GTSNPN and CDR2 SVGIG (reference sequence). Full variable domain (missing parts from reference TRBV30 and TRBJ2-7): SQTIHQWPATLVQPVGSPLSLECTVEGTSNPNLYWYRQAAGRGLQLLFYSVGIGQISSEVPQNLSASRPQDRQFILSSKKLLLSDSGFYLCAWIPFQDAYEQYFGPGTRLTVT.

The chain recombines TRBV7-2 with TRBJ1-5; possible D gene TRBD1, 6 bases. The CDR3 contains 16 residues. Trimming took off 1 base at V and 0 bases at J, with 10 bases between the two ends. Per germline, CDR1 SGHTA and CDR2 FQGNSA. The DNA of the CDR3 is TGTGCCAGCAGCTTAGGCCAGGGGAATAGCAATCAGCCCCAGCATTTT. Translated, it gives CASSLGQGNSNQPQHF.

This chain joins TRBV2 and TRBJ1-5, with 9 bases lining up with TRBD1. The CDR3 runs 14 residues. Germline CDR1 and CDR2: SNHLY and FYNNEI. Trimming took 4 bases from V and 7 from J; bases not matched to a gene: 5. CDR3 nucleotide sequence: TGTGCCAGCAGTGGGACAGGGGAGACCCAGCCCCAGCATTTT. It translates to CASSGTGETQPQHF.

The chain combines TRBV6-6 with TRBJ2-7; no clear D. Between the trimmed V and J ends, which lost 2 bases and 0 bases, there was a span of 11 bases. CDR3 size: 15 residues. Germline lookup yields CDR1 MNHNY and CDR2 SVGAGI (reference sequence). Here the CDR3 DNA reads TGTGCCAGCAGTTACGTCGCTAGAAGCTCCTACGAGCAGTACTTC. It is translated as CASSYVARSSYEQYF.

The chain recombines TRBV6-1 with TRBJ1-1, with TRBD1 matching over 8 bases. With V trimmed by 3 bases and J by 5 bases, 8 bases remained unmatched. The CDR3 spans 15 residues. Germline CDR1 and CDR2: MNHNS and SASEGT. In nucleotides, the CDR3 is TGTGCCAGCAGTGAGGACAGGGTACCGTTGACTGAAGCTTTCTTT. It encodes CASSEDRVPLTEAFF.

The gene calls are TRBV28 and TRBJ2-7; 10 positions agree with TRBD1. The CDR3 is 17 amino acids. V lost 2 bases, J lost 2 bases, and 9 bases stayed unmatched. Germline loops: CDR1 MDHEN, CDR2 SYDVKM. CDR3 sequence (DNA): TGTGCCAGCAGTTTACATCTCGTCGGGACAGGGGCCTACGAGCAGTACTTC. Translating it yields CASSLHLVGTGAYEQYF. Drawing the rest from reference TRBV28 and TRBJ2-7, the complete variable domain is DVKVTQSSRYLVKRTGEKVFLECVQDMDHENMFWYRQDPGLGLRLIYFSYDVKMKEKGDIPEGYSVSREKKERFSLILESASTNQTSMYLCASSLHLVGTGAYEQYFGPGTRLTVT.

This sequence joins TRBV2 and TRBJ2-1; 10 nucleotides agree with TRBD2. The CDR3 has 19 amino acids. Germline values: CDR1 SNHLY, CDR2 FYNNEI. J was trimmed by 3 bases and V by 6 bases; bases with no gene match: 17. The CDR3 reads CASRVSGLAGALGYNEQFF. CDR3 DNA sequence: TGTGCCAGCAGAGTGAGTGGGCTAGCGGGAGCCCTCGGCTACAATGAGCAGTTCTTC.

In its sample, this clone was seen once. The CDR3 here is CASGVGLGATVGADTQYF. DNA for the CDR3: TGTGCCAGCGGGGTGGGACTAGGGGCTACGGTTGGGGCGGATACGCAGTATTTT. The gene calls are TRBV28 and TRBJ2-3; 8 bases agree with TRBD2. Germline assignment: CDR1 MDHEN and CDR2 SYDVKM. The CDR3 totals 18 residues. With 8 bases clipped from V and 6 bases from J, the junction kept 22 bases outside the gene matches.

The V gene is TRBV5-1, the J gene TRBJ1-4; D remains unclear. The CDR3 length is 18 residues. V lost 0 bases, J lost 4 bases, and 19 bases lay in between. CDR1 is SGHRS and CDR2 is YFSETQ in the germline V gene. CDR3: CASSLVGRLLPSNEKLFF. The DNA of the CDR3 is TGCGCCAGCAGCTTGGTCGGCCGCTTATTACCGAGTAATGAAAAACTGTTTTTT.

The chain combines TRBV27 with TRBJ2-7; 8 nucleotides align to TRBD1. V shed 2 bases and J 6 bases; nucleotides not matched to a gene: 12. Germline assignment: CDR1 MNHEY and CDR2 SMNVEV (reference sequence). The CDR3 contains 16 residues. CDR3 amino acids: CASSLMPRRQGSEQYF. CDR3 in DNA: TGTGCCAGCAGTTTAATGCCGCGGAGACAGGGGAGCGAGCAGTACTTC.

There are a few counts of this clone. The J gene is TRBJ1-1, the V gene TRBV7-9; TRBD1 agrees at 8 bases. Per the germline V gene, CDR1 is SEHNR and CDR2 is FQNEAQ (reference sequence). The V and J ends lost 5 bases and 7 bases, in that order; junction bases with no gene match: 6. The CDR3 length is 13 residues. CDR3 sequence (DNA): TGTGCCAGCAGCCCCAGGGGGCCGGGTGAAGCTTTCTTT. Protein sequence: CASSPRGPGEAFF.